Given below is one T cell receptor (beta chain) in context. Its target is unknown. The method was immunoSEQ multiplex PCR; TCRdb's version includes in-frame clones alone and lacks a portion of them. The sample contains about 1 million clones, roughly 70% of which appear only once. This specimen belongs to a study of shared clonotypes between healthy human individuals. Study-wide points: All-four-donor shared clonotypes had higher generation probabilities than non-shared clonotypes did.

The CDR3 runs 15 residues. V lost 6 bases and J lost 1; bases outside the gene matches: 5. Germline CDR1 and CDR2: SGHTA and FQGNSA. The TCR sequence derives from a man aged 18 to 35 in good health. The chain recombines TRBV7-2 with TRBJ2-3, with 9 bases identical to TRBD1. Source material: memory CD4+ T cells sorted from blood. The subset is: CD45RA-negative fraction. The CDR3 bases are TGTGCCAGCAGTTTACAGGGGGCGGGCACAGATACGCAGTATTTT. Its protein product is CASSLQGAGTDTQYF.